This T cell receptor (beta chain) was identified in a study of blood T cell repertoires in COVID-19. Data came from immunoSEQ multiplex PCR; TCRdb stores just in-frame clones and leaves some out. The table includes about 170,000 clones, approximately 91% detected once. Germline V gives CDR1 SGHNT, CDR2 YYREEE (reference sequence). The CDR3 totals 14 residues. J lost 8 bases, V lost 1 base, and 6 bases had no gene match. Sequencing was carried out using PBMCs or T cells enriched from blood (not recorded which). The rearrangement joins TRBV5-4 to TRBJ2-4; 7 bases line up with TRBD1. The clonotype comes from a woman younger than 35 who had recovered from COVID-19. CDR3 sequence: CASSLFFDRDIQYF. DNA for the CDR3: TGTGCCAGCAGCTTGTTCTTCGACAGGGACATTCAGTACTTC.